The 24 T cell receptor beta chains below all came from one sample that was sequenced in a study of T cell responses to AZD1222 COVID-19 vaccine. Clones were read by immunoSEQ multiplex PCR, and TCRdb kept only the in-frame ones, dropping some. The sample has about 140,000 clones; about 89% are singletons. Sequenced material: peripheral blood, taken 28 days after the second AZD1222 dose. All receptors derive from an adult who received the AZD1222 COVID-19 vaccine.

This clone appeared a single time. The gene calls are TRBV7-9 and TRBJ1-3; D call uncertain. This CDR3 is 13 amino acids long. Germline lookup yields CDR1 SEHNR and CDR2 FQNEAQ (reference sequence). Trimming removed 5 bases at V and 2 bases at J, with 7 bases between. Written as DNA, the CDR3 is TGTGCCAGCAGCCACCCGGCTGGAAACACCATATATTTT. Protein product: CASSHPAGNTIYF.

This clone showed up just once. The chain is built from TRBV3-1 (or the pseudogene TRBV3-2) and TRBJ1-6; a weak D match, TRBD1 (5 bases). CDR3 length: 14 residues. Trimming removed 1 base from V and 10 bases from J, with 11 bases in between. Germline V gene lookup returns CDR1 LGHDT and CDR2 YNNKEL (reference sequence). For the CDR3, the DNA is TGTGCCAGCAGCCAAGCCCAGGGTGACTCACCCCTCCACTTT. It translates to CASSQAQGDSPLHF.

This chain connects TRBV29-1 to TRBJ2-7, with TRBD1 matching 7 bases. Germline CDR1 SQVTM, CDR2 ANQGSEA. This CDR3 spans 13 amino acids. V shed 7 bases, J shed 0 bases, and the junction held 6 bases outside the gene matches. CDR3 protein: CSAKTGNSYEQYF. CDR3 nucleotide sequence: TGCAGCGCGAAGACAGGGAACTCCTACGAGCAGTACTTC.

The V call is TRBV4-2, the J call TRBJ1-5; weak D call: TRBD1 (6 bases). V was cut by 4 bases and J by 3 bases, with 13 bases left in between. The CDR3 has 15 amino acids. Per germline, CDR1 LGHNA and CDR2 YNFKEQ. This chain's CDR3 is CASSRDRDTNQPQHF. The CDR3 DNA follows: TGTGCCAGCAGCCGCGACCGGGACACCAATCAGCCCCAGCATTTT.

The genes are TRBV11-2 and TRBJ1-5; 7 bases line up with TRBD1. The CDR3 loop spans 20 amino acids. J lost 4 bases, V lost 0 bases, and 18 bases had no gene match. Germline CDR1 reads SGHAT; CDR2 reads FQNNGV. The CDR3, as DNA: TGTGCCAGCAGCTTAGATTGGAGCCTCCGGGACAGCTTTAGAAATCAGCCCCAGCATTTT. It encodes CASSLDWSLRDSFRNQPQHF.

The CDR3 bases are TGTGCCAGCAGCTTGGAGACAGGGGCATATGAAAAACTGTTTTTT. Translation gives CASSLETGAYEKLFF. This sequence joins TRBV5-5 and TRBJ1-4, with 8 bases aligning to TRBD1. In germline, CDR1 is SGHKS, CDR2 YYEKEE (reference sequence). This CDR3 is 15 amino acids long. With 0 bases clipped from V and 6 bases from J, the junction kept 4 bases outside the gene matches.

The V gene is TRBV18, the J gene TRBJ2-3; D gene ambiguous. The length of the CDR3 is 15 residues. CDR1 and CDR2 from the germline V gene are KGHSH and LQKENI. V was trimmed by 1 base and J by 3 bases, leaving 11 bases between them. The DNA of the CDR3 is TGTGCCAGCTCACCACGGGATCGAGAAACAGATACGCAGTATTTT. This sequence encodes CASSPRDRETDTQYF.

The chain has TRBV6-5 and TRBJ2-5; D gene uncertain. The V and J ends lost 4 bases and 2 bases respectively, with 2 bases between them. In germline, CDR1 is MNHEY, CDR2 SVGAGI. This CDR3 is built from 11 residues. The CDR3 DNA is TGTGCCAGCAGTTTTCAAGAGACCCAGTACTTC. Translation: CASSFQETQYF.

The chain joins TRBV28 to TRBJ1-4; no clear D. The CDR3 totals 12 residues. Germline V gives CDR1 MDHEN, CDR2 SYDVKM. Trimming took 7 bases from V and 8 from J, leaving 11 bases between them. In DNA, the CDR3 is TGTGCCAGCAACTCCCGCAGGGAAAAACTGTTTTTT. Its translation: CASNSRREKLFF.

The CDR3 nucleotides are TGCAGTGCTAGTCAGGACAAATCCTTTCCGGTGGGAACTGAAGCTTTCTTT. As protein: CSASQDKSFPVGTEAFF. The chain recombines TRBV20-1 with TRBJ1-1; D perhaps matches TRBD1 (5 bases). The CDR3 has 17 amino acids. Trimming took 3 bases from V and 5 from J, leaving 25 bases between them. Germline assignment: CDR1 DFQATT and CDR2 SNEGSKA (reference sequence).

This chain links TRBV7-9 with TRBJ2-7; maybe TRBD2 (6 bases). The CDR3 spans 12 residues. The V gene's germline CDR1 is SEHNR and CDR2 FQNEAQ (reference sequence). V was trimmed by 8 bases and J by 5 bases, leaving 13 bases between them. The CDR3 here is CASRYSGDEQYF. The CDR3, as DNA: TGTGCCAGCCGCTATTCGGGAGACGAGCAGTACTTC.

This sequence joins TRBV12-3 or TRBV12-4 and TRBJ1-5; 7 bases align to TRBD1. Trimming cost V 7 bases and J 9 bases; bases outside gene matches: 9. The CDR3 sequence is 13 residues long. The CDR3 nucleotides read TGTGCCAGCACCCTCACAGGGGATACGCCCCAGCATTTT. As protein: CASTLTGDTPQHF.

The chain combines TRBV28 with TRBJ1-5; D unresolved. Germline V gene lookup returns CDR1 MDHEN and CDR2 SYDVKM. V gave up 9 bases and J gave up 1 base, with 13 bases separating them. The CDR3 contains 14 residues. The CDR3 nucleotides read TGTGCCAGTAGACCGACCTGGAGCAATCAGCCCCAGCATTTT. The encoded protein is CASRPTWSNQPQHF.

This clone has only one observation. V and J are TRBV9 and TRBJ2-1; 11 nucleotides align to TRBD2. Unmatched junction bases numbered 4, after V lost 2 bases and J lost 6 bases. The CDR3 is 15 residues long. Per the germline V gene, CDR1 is SGDLS and CDR2 is YYNGEE. CDR3 protein: CASSVSGRDGNEQFF. In DNA, the CDR3 is TGTGCCAGCAGCGTTAGCGGGAGGGATGGCAATGAGCAGTTCTTC.

The chain recombines TRBV7-3 with TRBJ1-6; a weak D match, TRBD1 (6 bases). This CDR3 comprises 14 residues. V lost 2 bases and J lost 9, with 11 bases in between. Germline V lookup: CDR1 SGHTA, CDR2 FQGTGA. CDR3: CASSLGQGISPLHF. In DNA form, the CDR3 reads TGTGCCAGCAGCTTAGGGCAGGGGATTTCACCCCTCCACTTT.

The chain has TRBV7-3 and TRBJ2-7; D is perhaps TRBD1 (5 bases). Germline V gene sequence: CDR1 SGHTA, CDR2 FQGTGA. Trimming removed 1 base at V and 5 bases at J, with 18 bases between. This CDR3 contains 16 residues. CDR3 DNA sequence: TGTGCCAGCAGCTTAAAGGGTCCGGGTTTAGGGGACGAGCAGTACTTC. It yields the protein CASSLKGPGLGDEQYF. The complete variable domain, with remaining parts taken from reference TRBV7-3 and TRBJ2-7, reads GAGVSQTPSNKVTEKGKYVELRCDPISGHTALYWYRQSLGQGPEFLIYFQGTGAADDSGLPNDRFFAVRPEGSVSTLKIQRTERGDSAVYLCASSLKGPGLGDEQYFGPGTRLTVT.

V gene TRBV25-1 combines with J gene TRBJ2-7; the D gene is possibly TRBD1 (6 bases). V dropped 4 bases and J dropped 0 bases, with 19 bases sitting between them. CDR3 length equals 17 residues. Germline CDR1 MGHDK, CDR2 SYGVNS. CDR3 protein: CASSARQAPSLSYEQYF. CDR3 in DNA: TGTGCCAGCAGTGCCAGACAGGCCCCAAGCCTCTCCTACGAGCAGTACTTC.

V and J are TRBV4-3 and TRBJ1-1; D uncertain. In germline, CDR1 is LGHNA, CDR2 YSLEER. Trimming stripped 0 bases from V and 0 bases from J, with 8 bases between. The CDR3 has 15 residues. Here the CDR3 reads CASSQDIVVNTEAFF. DNA of the CDR3: TGCGCCAGCAGCCAAGATATCGTGGTGAACACTGAAGCTTTCTTT.

The chain couples TRBV27 to TRBJ2-5, with no clear D. The germline CDR1 and CDR2 sequences are MNHEY and SMNVEV (reference sequence). Trimming stripped 5 bases from V and 1 base from J, with 8 bases between. The CDR3 is made up of 13 amino acids. CDR3 residues: CASSRHSQETQYF. DNA of the CDR3: TGTGCCAGCAGTCGACACAGCCAAGAGACCCAGTACTTC.

This chain links TRBV27 with TRBJ1-5; TRBD1 matches at 9 bases. The V gene's germline CDR1 is MNHEY and CDR2 SMNVEV (reference sequence). The V gene end was trimmed by 6 bases and the J gene end by 4 bases; junction bases not matched to a gene: 1. This CDR3 comprises 13 residues. The CDR3 nucleotides are TGTGCCAGCAGCGGGACAGGGAATCAGCCCCAGCATTTT. The encoded protein is CASSGTGNQPQHF.

The V call is TRBV7-9, the J call TRBJ2-3; D unresolved. With 1 base removed from V and 0 bases from J, the gap between germline ends came to 8 bases. This CDR3 has 15 amino acids. Germline V gene lookup returns CDR1 SEHNR and CDR2 FQNEAQ (reference sequence). The CDR3 sequence: CASSLVRSSTDTQYF. In DNA, the CDR3 is TGTGCCAGCAGCTTAGTTCGGAGTAGCACAGATACGCAGTATTTT.

This clone came up once. The chain combines TRBV10-1 with TRBJ1-6; no clear D. CDR1 WNHNN and CDR2 SYGVQD come from the germline V gene (reference sequence). This CDR3 spans 15 amino acids. Trimming took off 4 bases at V and 5 bases at J, with 12 bases between the two ends. CDR3 in amino acids: CASSVTGSNNSPLHF. The CDR3 DNA reads as TGCGCCAGCAGTGTTACGGGAAGCAATAATTCACCCCTCCACTTT.

In DNA, the CDR3 is TGTGCCAGCAGCGGGGGGCATCCGAATGAAAAACTGTTTTTT. Translation gives CASSGGHPNEKLFF. The chain carries TRBV9 and TRBJ1-4, with D possibly being TRBD1 (6 bases). The germline V gene encodes CDR1 SGDLS and CDR2 YYNGEE. The CDR3 spans 14 residues. Trimming pared 3 bases from V and 5 bases from J, leaving 11 bases between.

This clone was detected once. The chain employs TRBV5-4 and TRBJ1-2; D call uncertain. This CDR3 has 14 amino acids. From germline, CDR1 is SGHNT and CDR2 YYREEE (reference sequence). Trimming shortened V by 3 bases and J by 6 bases, and 15 bases separated the two germline ends. CDR3 region: CASSSARAQDGYTF. The CDR3 DNA sequence: TGTGCCAGCAGCTCCGCGAGGGCGCAGGATGGCTACACCTTC.